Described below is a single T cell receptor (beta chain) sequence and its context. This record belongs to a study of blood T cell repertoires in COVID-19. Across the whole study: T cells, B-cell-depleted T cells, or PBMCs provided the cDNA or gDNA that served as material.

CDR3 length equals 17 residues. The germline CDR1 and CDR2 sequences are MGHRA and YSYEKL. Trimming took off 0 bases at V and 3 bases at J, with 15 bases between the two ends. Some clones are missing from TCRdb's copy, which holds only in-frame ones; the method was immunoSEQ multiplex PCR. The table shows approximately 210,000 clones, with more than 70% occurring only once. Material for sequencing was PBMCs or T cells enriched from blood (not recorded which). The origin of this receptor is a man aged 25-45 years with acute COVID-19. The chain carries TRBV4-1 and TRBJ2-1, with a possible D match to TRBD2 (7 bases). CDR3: CASSQDGGGLFYNEQFF. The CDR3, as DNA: TGCGCCAGCAGCCAAGATGGGGGGGGCCTTTTCTACAATGAGCAGTTCTTC.